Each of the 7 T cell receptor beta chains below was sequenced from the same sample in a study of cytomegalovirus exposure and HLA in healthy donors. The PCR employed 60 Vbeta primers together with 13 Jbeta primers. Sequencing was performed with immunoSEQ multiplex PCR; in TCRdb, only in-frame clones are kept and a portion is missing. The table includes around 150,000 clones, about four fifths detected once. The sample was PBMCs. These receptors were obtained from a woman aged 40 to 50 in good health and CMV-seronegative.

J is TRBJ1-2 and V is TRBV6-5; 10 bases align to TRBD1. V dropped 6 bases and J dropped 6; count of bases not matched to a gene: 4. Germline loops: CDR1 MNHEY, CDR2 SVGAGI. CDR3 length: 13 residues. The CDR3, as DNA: TGTGCCAGCAGACTGGGACAGGGGCATGGCTACACCTTC. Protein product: CASRLGQGHGYTF.

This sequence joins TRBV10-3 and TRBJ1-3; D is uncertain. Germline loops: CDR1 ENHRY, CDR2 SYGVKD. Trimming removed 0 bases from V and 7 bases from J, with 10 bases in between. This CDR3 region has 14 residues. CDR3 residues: CAISESTPRNTIYF. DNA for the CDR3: TGTGCCATCAGTGAGTCGACCCCGCGGAACACCATATATTTT.

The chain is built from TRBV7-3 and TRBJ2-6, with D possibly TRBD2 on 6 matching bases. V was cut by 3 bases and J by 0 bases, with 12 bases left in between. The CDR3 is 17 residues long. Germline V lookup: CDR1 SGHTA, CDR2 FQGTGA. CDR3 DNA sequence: TGTGCCAGCAGCTTTTACAGGAGGGGCTCTGGGGCCAACGTCCTGACTTTC. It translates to CASSFYRRGSGANVLTF.

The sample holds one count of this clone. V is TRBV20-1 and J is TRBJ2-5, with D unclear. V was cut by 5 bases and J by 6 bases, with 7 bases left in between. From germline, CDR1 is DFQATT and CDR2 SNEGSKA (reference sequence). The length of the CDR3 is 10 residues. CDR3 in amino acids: CSALRQTQYF. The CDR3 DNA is TGCAGTGCTTTGCGCCAGACCCAGTACTTC.

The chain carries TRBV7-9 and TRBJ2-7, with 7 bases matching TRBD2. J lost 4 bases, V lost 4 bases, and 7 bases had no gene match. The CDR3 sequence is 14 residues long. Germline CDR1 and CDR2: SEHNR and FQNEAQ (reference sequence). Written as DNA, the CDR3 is TGTGCCAGCAGCTCCTGGGACTACTTATACGAGCAGTACTTC. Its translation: CASSSWDYLYEQYF.

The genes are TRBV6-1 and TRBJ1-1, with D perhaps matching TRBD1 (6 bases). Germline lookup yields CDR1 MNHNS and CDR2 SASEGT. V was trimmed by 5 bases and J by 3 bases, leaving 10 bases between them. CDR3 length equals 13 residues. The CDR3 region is CASSSDRDTEAFF. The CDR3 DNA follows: TGTGCCAGCAGTTCGGACAGAGACACTGAAGCTTTCTTT.

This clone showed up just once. The CDR3: CASKQTTNEKLFF. CDR3 nucleotide sequence: TGTGCCAGCAAACAGACAACTAATGAAAAACTGTTTTTT. V gene TRBV2 combines with J gene TRBJ1-4; D call uncertain. This CDR3 has 13 residues. The V gene's germline CDR1 is SNHLY and CDR2 FYNNEI. With 7 bases removed from V and 0 bases from J, the gap between germline ends came to 6 bases.